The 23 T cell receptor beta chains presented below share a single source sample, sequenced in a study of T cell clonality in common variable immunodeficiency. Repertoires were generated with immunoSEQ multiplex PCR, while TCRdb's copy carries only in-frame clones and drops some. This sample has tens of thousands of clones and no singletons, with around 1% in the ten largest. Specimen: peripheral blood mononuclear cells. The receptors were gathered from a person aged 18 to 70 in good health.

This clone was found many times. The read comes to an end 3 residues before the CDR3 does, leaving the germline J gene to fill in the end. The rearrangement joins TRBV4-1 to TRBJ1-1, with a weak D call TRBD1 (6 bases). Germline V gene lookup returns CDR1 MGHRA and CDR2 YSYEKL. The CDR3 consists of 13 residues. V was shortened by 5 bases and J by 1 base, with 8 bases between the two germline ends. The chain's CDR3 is CASSTTGNTEAFF. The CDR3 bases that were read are TGCGCCAGCAGCACGACAGGGAACACTGAA.

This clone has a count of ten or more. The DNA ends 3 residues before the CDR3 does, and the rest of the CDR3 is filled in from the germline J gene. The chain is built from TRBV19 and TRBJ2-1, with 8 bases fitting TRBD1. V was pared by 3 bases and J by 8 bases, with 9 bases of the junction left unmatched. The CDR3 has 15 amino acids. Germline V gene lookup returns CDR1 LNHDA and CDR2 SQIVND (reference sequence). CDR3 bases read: TGTGCCAGTAGTATCCTCAGGGGGCGGGAAGATGAG. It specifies CASSILRGREDE. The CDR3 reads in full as CASSILRGREDEQFF.

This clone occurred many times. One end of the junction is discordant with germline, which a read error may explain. The CDR3 DNA, read in part, is TGCAGTGCAAGAGCCTGGCCCTATGGC. Translation gives CSARAWPYG. From start to end, the CDR3 is CSARAWPYGYTF. The chain combines TRBV20-1 with TRBJ1-2; D remains ambiguous. The sequenced fragment ends 3 residues before the CDR3 boundary, so the rest is inferred from the germline J gene. There are 12 residues in the CDR3. Per the germline V gene, CDR1 is DFQATT and CDR2 is SNEGSKA (reference sequence).

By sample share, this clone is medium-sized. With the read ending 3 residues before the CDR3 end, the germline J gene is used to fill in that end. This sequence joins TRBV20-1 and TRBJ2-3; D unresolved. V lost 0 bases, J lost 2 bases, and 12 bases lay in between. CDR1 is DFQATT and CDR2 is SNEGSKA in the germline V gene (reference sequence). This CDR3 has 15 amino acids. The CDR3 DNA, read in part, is TGCAGTGCTAGAGATCGTTGGCCATACACAGATACG. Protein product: CSARDRWPYTDT. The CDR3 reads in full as CSARDRWPYTDTQYF.

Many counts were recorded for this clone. CDR3 bases read: TGTGCCAGCAGCCTAGCGGGGGGGTACACAGATACG. The encoded protein is CASSLAGGYTDT. The entire CDR3 protein is CASSLAGGYTDTQYF. This chain uses TRBV6-2 or TRBV6-3 with TRBJ2-3, with 12 positions matching TRBD2. Read coverage stops 3 residues before the CDR3 terminus; the germline J gene supplies the remainder. Germline lookup yields CDR1 MNHEY and CDR2 SVGEGT. V was pared by 6 bases and J by 2 bases, with 3 bases of the junction left unmatched. The CDR3 has 15 residues.

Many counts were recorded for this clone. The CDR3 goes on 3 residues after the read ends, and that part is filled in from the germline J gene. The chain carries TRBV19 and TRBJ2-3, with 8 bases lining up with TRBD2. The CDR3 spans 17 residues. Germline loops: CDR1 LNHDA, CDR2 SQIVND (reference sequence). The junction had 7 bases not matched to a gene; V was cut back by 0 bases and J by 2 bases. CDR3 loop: CASSIDTGTRYTDTQYF. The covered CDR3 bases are TGTGCCAGTAGTATAGATACCGGGACTAGATACACAGATACG.

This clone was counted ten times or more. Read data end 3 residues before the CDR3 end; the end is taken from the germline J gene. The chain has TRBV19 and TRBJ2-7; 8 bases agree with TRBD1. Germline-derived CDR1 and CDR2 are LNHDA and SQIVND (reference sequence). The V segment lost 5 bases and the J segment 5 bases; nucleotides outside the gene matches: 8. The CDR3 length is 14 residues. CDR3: CASSPAGGLHEQYF. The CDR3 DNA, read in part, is TGTGCCAGTAGTCCGGCAGGGGGCCTCCACGAG.

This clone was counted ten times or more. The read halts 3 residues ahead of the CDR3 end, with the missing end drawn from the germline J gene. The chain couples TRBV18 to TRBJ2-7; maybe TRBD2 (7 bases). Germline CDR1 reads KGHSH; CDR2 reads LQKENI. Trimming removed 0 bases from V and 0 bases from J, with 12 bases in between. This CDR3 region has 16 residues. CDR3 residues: CASSPPKGGSSYEQYF. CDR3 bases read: TGTGCCAGCTCACCACCGAAGGGGGGGAGCTCCTACGAG.

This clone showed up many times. CDR3 region: CASSHPPGDEKLFF. The covered CDR3 bases are TGCGCCAGCAGCCATCCCCCAGGAGATGAAAAA. The chain carries TRBV4-1 and TRBJ1-4; D unresolved. The CDR3 end lies 3 residues beyond the end of the read and is filled in from the germline J gene. The CDR3 runs to 14 residues. Germline CDR1 reads MGHRA; CDR2 reads YSYEKL. Trimming took off 3 bases at V and 6 bases at J, with 11 bases between the two ends.

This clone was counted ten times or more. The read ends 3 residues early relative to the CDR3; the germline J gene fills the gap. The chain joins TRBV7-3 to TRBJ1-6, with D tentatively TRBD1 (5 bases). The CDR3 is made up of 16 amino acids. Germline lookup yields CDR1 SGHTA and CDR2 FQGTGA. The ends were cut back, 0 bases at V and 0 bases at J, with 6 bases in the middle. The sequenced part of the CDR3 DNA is TGTGCCAGCAGCTTAACCGGGGGCTCCTATAATTCACCC. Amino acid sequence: CASSLTGGSYNSP. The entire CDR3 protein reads CASSLTGGSYNSPLHF.

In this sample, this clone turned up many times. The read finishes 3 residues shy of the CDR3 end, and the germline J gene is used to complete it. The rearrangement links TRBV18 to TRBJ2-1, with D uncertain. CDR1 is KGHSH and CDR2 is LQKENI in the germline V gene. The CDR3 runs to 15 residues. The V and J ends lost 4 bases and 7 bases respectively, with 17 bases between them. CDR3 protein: CASSRQEHILNEQFF. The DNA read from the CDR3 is TGTGCCAGCTCACGGCAGGAACATATCCTTAATGAG. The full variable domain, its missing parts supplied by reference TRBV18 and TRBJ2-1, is NAGVMQNPRHLVRRRGQEARLRCSPMKGHSHVYWYRQLPEEGLKFMVYLQKENIIDESGMPKERFSAEFPKEGPSILRIQQVVRGDSAAYFCASSRQEHILNEQFFGPGTRLTVL.

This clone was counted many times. This chain's CDR3 is CASSPTGTVLNEKLFF. Incomplete CDR3 DNA: TGTGCCAGTAGTCCGACCGGGACAGTTCTTAATGAAAAA. The rearrangement links TRBV19 to TRBJ1-4, with 7 bases lining up with TRBD1. The read halts 3 residues ahead of the CDR3 end, with the missing end drawn from the germline J gene. After removal of 5 bases from V and 4 bases from J, the junction contained 10 bases not matched to a gene. This CDR3 contains 16 residues. Germline CDR1 LNHDA, CDR2 SQIVND (reference sequence).

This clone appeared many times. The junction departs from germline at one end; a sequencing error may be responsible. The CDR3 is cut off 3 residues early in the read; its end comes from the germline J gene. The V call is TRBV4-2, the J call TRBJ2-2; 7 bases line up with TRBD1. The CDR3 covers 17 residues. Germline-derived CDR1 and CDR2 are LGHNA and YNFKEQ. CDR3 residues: CASSQFGTGATTGELFF. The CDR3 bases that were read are TGCGCCAGCAGCCAATTTGGAACAGGGGCCACCACCGGGGAG.

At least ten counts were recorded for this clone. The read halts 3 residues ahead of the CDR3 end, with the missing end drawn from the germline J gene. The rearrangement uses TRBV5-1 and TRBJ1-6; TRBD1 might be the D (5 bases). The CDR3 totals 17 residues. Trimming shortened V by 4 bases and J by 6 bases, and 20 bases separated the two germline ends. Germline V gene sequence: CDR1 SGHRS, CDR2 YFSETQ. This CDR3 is CASSPTLGDGGNSPLHF. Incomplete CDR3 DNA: TGCGCCAGCAGCCCCACCTTGGGCGACGGGGGTAATTCACCC.

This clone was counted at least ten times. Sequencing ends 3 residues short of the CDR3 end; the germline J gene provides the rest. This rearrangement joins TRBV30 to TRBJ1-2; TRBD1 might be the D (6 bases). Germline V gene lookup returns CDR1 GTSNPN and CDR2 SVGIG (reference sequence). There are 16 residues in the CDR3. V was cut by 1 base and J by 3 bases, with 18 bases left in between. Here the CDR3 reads CAWSALGGVPHYGYTF. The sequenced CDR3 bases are TGTGCCTGGAGTGCCCTAGGGGGGGTTCCGCACTATGGC.

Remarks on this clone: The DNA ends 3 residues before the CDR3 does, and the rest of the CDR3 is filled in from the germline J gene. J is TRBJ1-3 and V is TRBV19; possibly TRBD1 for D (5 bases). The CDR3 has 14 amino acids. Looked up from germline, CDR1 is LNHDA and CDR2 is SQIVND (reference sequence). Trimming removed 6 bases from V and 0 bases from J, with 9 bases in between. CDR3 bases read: TGTGCCAGTAGGAGGGGCGACTCTGGAAACACC. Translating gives CASRRGDSGNT. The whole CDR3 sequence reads CASRRGDSGNTIYF.

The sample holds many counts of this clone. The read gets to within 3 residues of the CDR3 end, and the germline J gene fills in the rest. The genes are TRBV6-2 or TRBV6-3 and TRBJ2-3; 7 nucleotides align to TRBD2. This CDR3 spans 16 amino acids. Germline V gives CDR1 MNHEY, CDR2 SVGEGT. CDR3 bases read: TGTGCCAGCAGTTACCCGCCGGGTGGCGGGAGTGCGACG. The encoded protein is CASSYPPGGGSAT. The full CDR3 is CASSYPPGGGSATQYF.

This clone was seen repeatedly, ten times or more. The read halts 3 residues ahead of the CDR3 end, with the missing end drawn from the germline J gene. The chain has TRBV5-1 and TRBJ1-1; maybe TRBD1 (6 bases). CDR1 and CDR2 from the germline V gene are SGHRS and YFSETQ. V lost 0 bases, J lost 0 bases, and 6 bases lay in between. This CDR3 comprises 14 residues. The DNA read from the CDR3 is TGCGCCAGCAGCTTGGGACAGGTGAACACTGAA. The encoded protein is CASSLGQVNTE. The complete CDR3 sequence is CASSLGQVNTEAFF.

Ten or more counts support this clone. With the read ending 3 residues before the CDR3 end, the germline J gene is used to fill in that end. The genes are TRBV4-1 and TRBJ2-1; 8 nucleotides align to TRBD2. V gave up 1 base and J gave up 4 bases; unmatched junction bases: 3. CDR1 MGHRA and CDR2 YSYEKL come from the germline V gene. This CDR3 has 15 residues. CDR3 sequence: CASSQVGGGYNEQFF. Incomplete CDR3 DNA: TGCGCCAGCAGCCAAGTCGGGGGGGGTTACAATGAG.

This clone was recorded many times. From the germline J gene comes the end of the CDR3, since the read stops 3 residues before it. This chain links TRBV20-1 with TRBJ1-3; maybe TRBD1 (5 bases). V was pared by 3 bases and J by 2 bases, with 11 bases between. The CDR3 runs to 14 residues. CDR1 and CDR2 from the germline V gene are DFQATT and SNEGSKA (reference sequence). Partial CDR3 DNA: TGCAGTGCTAGCGCGAGGGGAGCTGGAAACACC. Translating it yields CSASARGAGNT. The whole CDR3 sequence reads CSASARGAGNTIYF.

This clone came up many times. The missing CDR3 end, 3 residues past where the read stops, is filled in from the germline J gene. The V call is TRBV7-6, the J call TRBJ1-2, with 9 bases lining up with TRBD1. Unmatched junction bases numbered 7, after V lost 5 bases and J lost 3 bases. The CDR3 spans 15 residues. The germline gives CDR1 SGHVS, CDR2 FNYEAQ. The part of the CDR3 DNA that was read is TGTGCCAGCAGCCCCCGACAGGGGGGCTACTATGGC. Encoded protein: CASSPRQGGYYG. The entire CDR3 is CASSPRQGGYYGYTF.

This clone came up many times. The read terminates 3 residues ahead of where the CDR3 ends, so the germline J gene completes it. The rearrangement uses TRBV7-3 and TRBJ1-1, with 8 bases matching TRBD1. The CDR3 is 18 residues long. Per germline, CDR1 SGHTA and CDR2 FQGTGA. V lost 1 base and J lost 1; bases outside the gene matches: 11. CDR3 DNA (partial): TGTGCCAGCAGCTTAAACAGGGGGGGAAAATATGAGAACACTGAA. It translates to CASSLNRGGKYENTE. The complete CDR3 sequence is CASSLNRGGKYENTEAFF.

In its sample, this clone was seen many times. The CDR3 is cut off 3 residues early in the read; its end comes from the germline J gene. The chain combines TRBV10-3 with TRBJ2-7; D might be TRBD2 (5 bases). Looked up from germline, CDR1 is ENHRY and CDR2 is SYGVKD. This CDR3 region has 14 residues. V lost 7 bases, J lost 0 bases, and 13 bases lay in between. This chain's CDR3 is CAITPGGFSYEQYF. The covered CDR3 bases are TGTGCCATCACCCCAGGCGGGTTCTCCTACGAG.